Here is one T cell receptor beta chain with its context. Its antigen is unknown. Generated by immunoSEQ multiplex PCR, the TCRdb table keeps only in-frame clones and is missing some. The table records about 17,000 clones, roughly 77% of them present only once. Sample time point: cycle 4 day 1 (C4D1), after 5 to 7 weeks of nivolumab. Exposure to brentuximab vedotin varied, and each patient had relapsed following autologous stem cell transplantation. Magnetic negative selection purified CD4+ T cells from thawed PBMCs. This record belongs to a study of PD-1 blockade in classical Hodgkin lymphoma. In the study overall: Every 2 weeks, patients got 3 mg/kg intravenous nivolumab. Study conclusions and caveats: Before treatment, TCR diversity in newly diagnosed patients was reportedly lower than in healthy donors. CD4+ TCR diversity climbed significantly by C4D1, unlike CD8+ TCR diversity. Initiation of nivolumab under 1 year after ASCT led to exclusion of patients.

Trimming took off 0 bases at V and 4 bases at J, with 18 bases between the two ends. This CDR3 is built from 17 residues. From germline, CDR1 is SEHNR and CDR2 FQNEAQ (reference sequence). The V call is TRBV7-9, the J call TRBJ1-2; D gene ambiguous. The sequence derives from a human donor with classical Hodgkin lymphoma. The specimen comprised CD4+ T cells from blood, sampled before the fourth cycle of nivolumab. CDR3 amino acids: CASSLALGLRAPYGYTF. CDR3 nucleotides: TGTGCCAGCAGCTTAGCGTTGGGCCTCCGAGCCCCCTATGGCTACACCTTC.